The 17 T cell receptor beta chains in this list originate from one sample, sequenced in a study of cytomegalovirus exposure and HLA in healthy donors. Primers included in the PCR were 60 Vbeta and 13 Jbeta primers. Here immunoSEQ multiplex PCR was the method, and the copy in TCRdb shows in-frame clones only, minus some. The data hold 98,000 or so clones, with 60% to 80% observed a single time. Material: PBMCs. The receptors were gathered from a man aged 55 to 70 in good health and CMV-seropositive.

CDR3 protein: CASSFGTSVSFF. CDR3 sequence (DNA): TGTGCCAGCAGCTTCGGGACTAGCGTATCGTTCTTC. This chain joins TRBV7-9 and TRBJ2-1; the match to TRBD2 covers 10 bases. The V segment lost 3 bases and the J segment 15 bases; nucleotides outside the gene matches: 5. Germline values: CDR1 SEHNR, CDR2 FQNEAQ (reference sequence). The CDR3 is 12 residues long.

J is TRBJ1-2 and V is TRBV28; D call uncertain. Germline values: CDR1 MDHEN, CDR2 SYDVKM. The CDR3 has 15 amino acids. The V end was cut by 5 bases, the J end by 5 bases, with 18 bases between. CDR3 protein: CASSPRFQLRYGYTF. The CDR3, as DNA: TGTGCCAGCAGTCCTCGTTTTCAACTAAGATATGGCTACACCTTC.

This clone was seen a few times. V gene TRBV7-7 combines with J gene TRBJ2-5; TRBD2 matches 7 bases. The CDR3 has 15 amino acids. V shed 4 bases, J shed 4 bases, and the junction held 9 bases outside the gene matches. Germline assignment: CDR1 SSHAT and CDR2 FNYEAQ (reference sequence). The CDR3 loop is CASSSDGPGGETQYF. As DNA, the CDR3 is TGTGCCAGCAGCTCGGACGGTCCGGGGGGAGAGACCCAGTACTTC.

CDR3 protein: CASRGEGPYGYTF. Written as DNA, the CDR3 is TGTGCCAGCAGAGGGGAGGGGCCCTATGGCTACACCTTC. The chain employs TRBV6-5 and TRBJ1-2; D might be TRBD1 (5 bases). Deletions cut 6 bases from V and 4 bases from J, with 12 bases between. CDR1 and CDR2 (germline): MNHEY, SVGAGI. This CDR3 is built from 13 residues.

The V gene is TRBV30, the J gene TRBJ1-1, with TRBD1 matching 7 bases. Germline V CDR1 and CDR2: GTSNPN, SVGIG (reference sequence). After removal of 3 bases from V and 7 bases from J, the junction contained 11 bases not matched to a gene. The CDR3 extends over 14 amino acids. The CDR3 DNA follows: TGTGCCTGGAGGGGTGACAGGGCATTCGGTGAAGCTTTCTTT. Translated: CAWRGDRAFGEAFF.

With respect to this clone: The junction and the germline gene differ at one end; a read error may be behind it. The CDR3 DNA reads as TGTGCCAGCAGTCTGCATATCCGGGACAATGAATCTTTCTTT. Residues: CASSLHIRDNESFF. The chain combines TRBV6-5 with TRBJ1-1; D possibly corresponds to TRBD1 (6 bases). This CDR3 spans 14 amino acids. Germline-derived CDR1 and CDR2 are MNHEY and SVGAGI.

The chain combines TRBV5-1 with TRBJ1-2; 8 bases match TRBD1. CDR3 length: 16 residues. Trimming cost V 5 bases and J 8 bases; bases outside gene matches: 17. Looked up from germline, CDR1 is SGHRS and CDR2 is YFSETQ. CDR3 in amino acids: CASRDRVRSISGGYTF. CDR3 coding DNA: TGCGCCAGCAGGGACAGGGTTCGGAGTATTAGTGGAGGCTACACCTTC.

The chain couples TRBV19 to TRBJ2-7; D is uncertain. The V gene's germline CDR1 is LNHDA and CDR2 SQIVND (reference sequence). Trimming left V 5 bases short and J 3 bases short, with 17 bases between. This CDR3 has 15 amino acids. Here the CDR3 reads CASSPPHSTLYEQYF. The CDR3 nucleotides read TGTGCCAGTAGTCCGCCTCACAGTACACTCTACGAGCAGTACTTC.

The rearrangement joins TRBV25-1 to TRBJ2-7, with 9 positions matching TRBD1. CDR1 MGHDK and CDR2 SYGVNS come from the germline V gene. V lost 3 bases to trimming and J lost 0 bases; unmatched junction nucleotides: 3. The CDR3 covers 15 residues. In DNA, the CDR3 is TGTGCCAGCAGTGATCCGGGACAGGGCTCCTACGAGCAGTACTTC. Translated: CASSDPGQGSYEQYF.

The chain couples TRBV5-1 to TRBJ2-7, with TRBD1 matching over 11 bases. The ends lost 0 bases at V and 6 bases at J; junction bases unmatched: 11. Looked up from germline, CDR1 is SGHRS and CDR2 is YFSETQ. The CDR3 is 17 residues long. The chain's CDR3 is CASSLGGQGGKRSEQYF. The CDR3 DNA is TGCGCCAGCAGCTTGGGGGGACAGGGGGGCAAGCGCTCCGAGCAGTACTTC.

The CDR3 DNA reads as TGCAGCGTTGGCGGAGCGGACACAGATACGCAGTATTTT. Protein product: CSVGGADTDTQYF. This chain connects TRBV29-1 to TRBJ2-3; D is possibly TRBD2 (5 bases). With 4 bases removed from V and 2 bases from J, the gap between germline ends came to 10 bases. The CDR3 is made up of 13 amino acids. Looked up from germline, CDR1 is SQVTM and CDR2 is ANQGSEA.

The V call is TRBV6-1, the J call TRBJ1-2; D uncertain. CDR3 size: 14 residues. Trimming removed 0 bases from V and 4 bases from J, with 9 bases in between. Looked up from germline, CDR1 is MNHNS and CDR2 is SASEGT. For the CDR3, the DNA is TGTGCCAGCAGTGAAGCGGAGGCCCTCTATGGCTACACCTTC. Protein sequence: CASSEAEALYGYTF.

This chain connects TRBV15 to TRBJ2-1; D perhaps matches TRBD1 (5 bases). The V end lost 5 bases, the J end lost 0 bases, and 8 bases lay between the germline ends. This CDR3 is built from 14 residues. Germline lookup yields CDR1 LNHNV and CDR2 YYDKDF (reference sequence). The CDR3, as DNA: TGTGCCACCAGCGATAGGGGCTCCTACAATGAGCAGTTCTTC. This encodes CATSDRGSYNEQFF. The full variable domain, rest sourced from reference TRBV15 and TRBJ2-1, is DAMVIQNPRYQVTQFGKPVTLSCSQTLNHNVMYWYQQKSSQAPKLLFHYYDKDFNNEADTPDNFQSRRPNTSFCFLDIRSPGLGDTAMYLCATSDRGSYNEQFFGPGTRLTVL.

This rearrangement joins TRBV7-8 to TRBJ1-2; D ambiguous. The V end lost 1 base, the J end lost 4 bases, and 7 bases lay between the germline ends. In germline, CDR1 is SGHVS, CDR2 FQNEAQ. The CDR3 is made up of 13 amino acids. The CDR3 reads CASSLGGAYGYTF. In DNA form, the CDR3 reads TGTGCCAGCAGCTTAGGAGGTGCCTATGGCTACACCTTC.

This sequence joins TRBV5-4 and TRBJ2-7; TRBD1 aligns across 7 bases. Germline V gene lookup returns CDR1 SGHNT and CDR2 YYREEE (reference sequence). The V and J ends lost 4 bases and 3 bases, in that order; junction bases with no gene match: 4. CDR3 length: 13 residues. The DNA for the CDR3 is TGTGCCAGCAGCAGGGGGCAGGGCTACGAGCAGTACTTC. It translates to CASSRGQGYEQYF.

V gene TRBV19 combines with J gene TRBJ2-5; 8 nucleotides agree with TRBD2. Germline lookup yields CDR1 LNHDA and CDR2 SQIVND (reference sequence). The trim removed 10 bases at V and 2 bases at J, leaving 15 bases unmatched. The CDR3 is made up of 16 amino acids. CDR3 in amino acids: CAIPGSGGSGQETQYF. In nucleotides, the CDR3 is TGTGCCATCCCGGGAAGCGGGGGAAGCGGACAAGAGACCCAGTACTTC.

V gene TRBV14 combines with J gene TRBJ1-1; D is unclear. Germline CDR1 reads SGHDN; CDR2 reads FVKESK. V shed 4 bases and J shed 3 bases, with 9 bases lying between them. The CDR3 runs to 13 residues. The CDR3 reads CASSRRHDTEAFF. In nucleotides, the CDR3 is TGTGCCAGCAGCCGACGACATGACACTGAAGCTTTCTTT.